The clone carrying this T cell receptor (beta chain) has just a few counts. Its antigen is not identified. According to the study, TCR beta libraries were built with iRepertoire HTBI primers and CDR3-region Arm-PCR. TCRdb re-called the multiplex PCR reads with MiXCR, one entry per CDR3 protein. The sample has roughly 380,000 distinct CDR3 sequences; roughly a sixth are singletons. This specimen belongs to a study of regulatory T cells in long-lasting Graves disease. Study-level points and caveats: The number of shared public clonotypes was higher in persistent patients (around 2,500) than new patients (966). Small sample size may have lowered accuracy.

As to time point: newly diagnosed GD, antithyroid drugs for less than 3 months. From PBMCs, RNA was extracted and then used to make the TCR library. V lost 1 base to trimming and J lost 9 bases, with 8 bases between them. The CDR3 sequence is 12 residues long. Looked up from germline, CDR1 is SGHKS and CDR2 is YYEKEE (reference sequence). The same sample was also studied in work on T cells in Graves' hyperthyroidism and ophthalmopathy.

The chain carries TRBV5-5 and TRBJ1-5, with D unresolved. The sample consisted of peripheral blood mononuclear cells (PBMCs), taken at new diagnosis, from a patient treated with antithyroid drugs. This clonotype was obtained from a man aged 40-49 years with Graves disease. CDR3 in amino acids: CASSLFRGPQHF. The DNA for the CDR3 is TGTGCCAGCAGCTTGTTTCGGGGGCCCCAGCATTTT.